This entry features one TCR beta chain sequence. The data were produced by immunoSEQ multiplex PCR, yet TCRdb's version contains in-frame clones alone and is incomplete. This table holds 90,000 to 100,000 clones, 87% found once. This specimen comes from a study of cytomegalovirus exposure and HLA in healthy donors. CDR1 is MNHNS, CDR2 SASEGT, per germline. V was clipped by 2 bases and J by 7 bases, with 23 bases between them. This CDR3 contains 18 residues. The chain joins TRBV6-1 to TRBJ1-4; tentative D call: TRBD1 (6 bases). The specimen sequenced was PBMCs. The sequence derives from a man younger than 30 in good health and CMV-seropositive. For the CDR3, the DNA is TGTGCCAGCAGTGAAACGGGTGGTCGGGGGGCCGTCGGTGAAAAACTGTTTTTT. Protein product: CASSETGGRGAVGEKLFF.